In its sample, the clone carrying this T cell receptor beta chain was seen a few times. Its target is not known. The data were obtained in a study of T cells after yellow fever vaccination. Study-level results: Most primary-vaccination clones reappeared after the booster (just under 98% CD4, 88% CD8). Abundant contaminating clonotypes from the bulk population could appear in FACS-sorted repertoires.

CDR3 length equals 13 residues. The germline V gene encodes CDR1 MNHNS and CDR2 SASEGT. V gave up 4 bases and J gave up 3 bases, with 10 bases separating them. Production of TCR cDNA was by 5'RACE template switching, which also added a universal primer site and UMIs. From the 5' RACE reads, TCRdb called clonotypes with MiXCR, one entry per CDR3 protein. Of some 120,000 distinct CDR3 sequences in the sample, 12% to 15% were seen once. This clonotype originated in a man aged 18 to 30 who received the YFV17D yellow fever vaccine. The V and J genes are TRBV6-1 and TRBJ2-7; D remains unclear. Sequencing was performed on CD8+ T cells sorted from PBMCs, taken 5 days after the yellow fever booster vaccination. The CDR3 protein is CASSGNVYYEQYF. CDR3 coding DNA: TGTGCCAGCAGTGGAAATGTGTACTACGAGCAGTACTTC.